The clone carrying this T cell receptor beta chain was observed at least ten times. This record comes from a study of naive and memory T cell subsets. V lost 5 bases to trimming and J lost 1 base; unmatched junction nucleotides: 4. CDR3 length: 15 residues. Germline CDR1 SEHNR, CDR2 FQNEAQ (reference sequence). An equimolar mix of two oligonucleotides served as the beta constant-region primer for TRBC1 and TRBC2. TCRdb reanalysed the UMI-ligation and nested PCR reads using MiXCR and keeps one entry per CDR3 protein. The data show roughly 98,000 distinct CDR3 sequences, about 6.5% seen once. This TCR derives from a human donor in good health. This rearrangement joins TRBV7-9 to TRBJ2-1, with TRBD1 matching 8 bases. Sequencing input: central memory CD4+ T cells from blood. CDR3 sequence (DNA): TGTGCCAGCAGCCGGACAGGGTCTTCCTACAATGAGCAGTTCTTC. Translating gives CASSRTGSSYNEQFF.